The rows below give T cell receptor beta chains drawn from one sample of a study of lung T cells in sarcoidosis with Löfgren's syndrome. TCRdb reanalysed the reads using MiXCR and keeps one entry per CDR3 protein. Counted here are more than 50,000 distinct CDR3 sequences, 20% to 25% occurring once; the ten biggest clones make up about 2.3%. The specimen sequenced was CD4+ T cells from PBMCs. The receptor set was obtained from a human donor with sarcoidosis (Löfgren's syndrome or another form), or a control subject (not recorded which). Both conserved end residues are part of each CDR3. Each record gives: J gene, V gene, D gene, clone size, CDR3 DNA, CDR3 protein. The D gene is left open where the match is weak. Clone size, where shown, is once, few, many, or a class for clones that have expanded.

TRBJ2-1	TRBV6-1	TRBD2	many	TGTGCCAGCAGCCCTCGGGGCGGGAGCTCCTACAATGAGCAGTTCTTC	CASSPRGGSSYNEQFF
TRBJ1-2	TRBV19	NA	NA	TGTGCCAGTAGTTCGCAGGGGATTGGTGGCTACACCTTC	CASSSQGIGGYTF
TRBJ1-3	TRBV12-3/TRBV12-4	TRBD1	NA	TGTGCCAGCGTCCTACCCCGGGACAGGGTTCGGAACATCGTATATTTT	CASVLPRDRVRNIVYF
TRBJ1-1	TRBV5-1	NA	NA	TGCGCCAGCAGCTTGGATTCAGGGGTGAACACTGAAGCTTTCTTT	CASSLDSGVNTEAFF
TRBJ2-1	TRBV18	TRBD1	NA	TGTGCCAGCTCACCAAGGACAGGAGGTGAGCAGTTCTTC	CASSPRTGGEQFF
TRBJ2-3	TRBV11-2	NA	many	TGTGCCAGCAGCTTTTTAACAGATACGCAGTATTTT	CASSFLTDTQYF
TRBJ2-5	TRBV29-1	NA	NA	TGCAGCGCTCTTGGGGTCGAAGGGGAGACCCAGTACTTC	CSALGVEGETQYF
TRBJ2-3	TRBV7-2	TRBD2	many	TGTGCCAGCAGCGCATTAGCGGGGGGATATAGCACAGATACGCAGTATTTT	CASSALAGGYSTDTQYF
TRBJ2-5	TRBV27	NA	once	TGTGCCAGCAGTTTATTTAATAGGGGGGGCCGACAAACCCCCCAAGAGACCCAGTACTTC	CASSLFNRGGRQTPQETQYF
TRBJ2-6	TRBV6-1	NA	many	TGTGCCAGCAATGTTCTGGAACCATCTGGGGCCAACGTCCTGACTTTC	CASNVLEPSGANVLTF
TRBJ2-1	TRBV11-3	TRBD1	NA	TGTGCCAGCAGCCCGGGACAGGGACGGGTTGAGCAGTTCTTC	CASSPGQGRVEQFF
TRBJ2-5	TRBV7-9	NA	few	TGTGCCAGCAGCTTAGCGGGGCTCGAGACCCAGTACTTC	CASSLAGLETQYF
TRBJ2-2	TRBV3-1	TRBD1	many	TGTGCCAGCACCCGACAGGGTGCGGCCGGGGAGCTGTTTTTT	CASTRQGAAGELFF
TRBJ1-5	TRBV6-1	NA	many	TGTGCCAGCAGTTTCGGTCAGGGACGCCAGCCCCAGCATTTT	CASSFGQGRQPQHF
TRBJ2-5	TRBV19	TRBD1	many	TGTGCCAGTAGTACCTTGACAGGGGAGCTGCGTGAGACCCAGTACTTC	CASSTLTGELRETQYF
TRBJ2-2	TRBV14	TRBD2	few	TGTGCCTCGCGGGGGGCCGGTCGGCTGTTTTTT	CASRGAGRLFF
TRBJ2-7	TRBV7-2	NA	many	TGTGCCAGCAGCTTTGTGGTCCCGAACGAGCAGTACTTC	CASSFVVPNEQYF
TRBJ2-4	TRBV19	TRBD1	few	TGTGCCAGTAGTACATCCACAGGGGGGCAAGAAAACATTCAGTACTTC	CASSTSTGGQENIQYF
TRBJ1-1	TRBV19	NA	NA	TGTGCCAGTAGGCCCCCAGACAGTACCAACACTGAAGCTCTCTTT	CASRPPDSTNTEALF
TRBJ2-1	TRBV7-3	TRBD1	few	TGTGCCAGCAGCCTCCCACCGGGACAGGGTGGTAATGAGCAGTTCTTC	CASSLPPGQGGNEQFF
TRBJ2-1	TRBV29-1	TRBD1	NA	TGCAGCGTGCAGGGGGCGAACTACAATGAGCAGTTCTTC	CSVQGANYNEQFF
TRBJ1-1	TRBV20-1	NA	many	TGCAGTGCAATTAGAGGAGGGGGGTCGAACACTGAAGCTTTCTTT	CSAIRGGGSNTEAFF
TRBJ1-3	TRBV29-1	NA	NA	TGCAGCGTCGCCCGGGACTCTGGAAACACCATATATTTT	CSVARDSGNTIYF
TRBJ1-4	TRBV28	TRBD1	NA	TGTGCCAGCAGTGCTTTGGGGACAGAGAATGAAAAACTGTTTTTT	CASSALGTENEKLFF
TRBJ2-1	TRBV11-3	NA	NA	TGTGCCAGCAGCAAACAGTACAATGAGCAGTTCTTC	CASSKQYNEQFF
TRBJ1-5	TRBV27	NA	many	TGTGCCAGCAGTTCCACCGGACTGGGCAATCAGCCCCAGCATTTT	CASSSTGLGNQPQHF
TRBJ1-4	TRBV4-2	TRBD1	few	TGTGCCAGCAGCCAGTCCCCGGGACAGCCTAATGAAAAACTGTTTTTT	CASSQSPGQPNEKLFF
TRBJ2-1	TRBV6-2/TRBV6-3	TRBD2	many	TGTGCCACAGCCCGGTCGACTAGCCTATACAATGAGCAGTTCTTC	CATARSTSLYNEQFF
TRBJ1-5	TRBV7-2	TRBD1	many	TGTGCCAGCAGCTTTCAGGGGGCCCCTCAGCCCCAGCATTTT	CASSFQGAPQPQHF
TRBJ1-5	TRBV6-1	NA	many	TGTGCCAGCAGAAAGGTTCGGCAGCCCCAGCATTTT	CASRKVRQPQHF
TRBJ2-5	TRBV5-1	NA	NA	TGCGCCAGCAGCTGGTCCGGGGAAGAGACCCAGTACTTC	CASSWSGEETQYF
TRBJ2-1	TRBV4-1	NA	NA	TGCGCCAGCAGCCAAGGGGACGTCCCGAACAATGAGCAGTTCTTC	CASSQGDVPNNEQFF
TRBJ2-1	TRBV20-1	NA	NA	TGCAGTGCTAGAGATCTTGACAGGGAGCAGTTCTTC	CSARDLDREQFF
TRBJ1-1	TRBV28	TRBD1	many	TGTGCCAGCAGGACAGGGGGGACGAAGAACACTGAAGCTTTCTTT	CASRTGGTKNTEAFF
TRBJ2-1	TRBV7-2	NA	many	TGTGCCAGCAGCTATAGCGGGACAGCTAATGAGCAGTTCTTC	CASSYSGTANEQFF
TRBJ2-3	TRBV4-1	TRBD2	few	TGCGCCAGCAGCCGAGAGACCGGGACTAGCGGGAGGGCCGGAGTAGATACGCAGTATTTT	CASSRETGTSGRAGVDTQYF
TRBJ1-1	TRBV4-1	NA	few	TGCGCCAGCAGCGCGGTTAGATCTGAAGCTTTCTTT	CASSAVRSEAFF
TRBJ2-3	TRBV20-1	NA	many	TGCAGTGCTACGGTGGGCGCAGATACGCAGTATTTT	CSATVGADTQYF
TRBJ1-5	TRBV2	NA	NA	TGTGCCAGCAGTGACGGGCAGGGAATAATCCGAGCCCAGCATTTT	CASSDGQGIIRAQHF
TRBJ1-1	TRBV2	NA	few	TGTGCCAGCAGCGCCAACCAGGGGCCGGGTGAAGCTTTCTTT	CASSANQGPGEAFF
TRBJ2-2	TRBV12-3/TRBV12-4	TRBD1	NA	TGTGCCAGCACCCTTCGTGGGGACAGGGGTCGGCTGTTTTTT	CASTLRGDRGRLFF
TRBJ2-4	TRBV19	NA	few	TGTGCCAGTAGTAACTACATGAACATTCAGTACTTC	CASSNYMNIQYF